These T cell receptor beta chains were read from a single sample in a study of T cells in Graves' hyperthyroidism and ophthalmopathy. MiXCR was run by TCRdb on the multiplex PCR reads, yielding one entry per CDR3 protein. The sample has hundreds of thousands of distinct CDR3 sequences, 15% to 19% seen once. The sequencing sample was made of blood. All receptors come from a woman in her late teens or twenties with Graves' hyperthyroidism. CDR3s include the opening cysteine and the closing phenylalanine or tryptophan. The D gene is left open where the match is weak. Clone size is shown for a subset of rows, as once, few, many or a class of expanded clone.

TGTGCCAGCAGCTTAGGATCCGGCGGGAGGGCCGGGGAGACCCAGTACTTC	CASSLGSGGRAGETQYF	many	TRBD2	TRBV7-9	TRBJ2-5
TGTGCCTGGAACACAGGGCTGAACACTGAAGCTTTCTTT	CAWNTGLNTEAFF	NA	NA	TRBV30	TRBJ1-1
TGCGCCAGCAGCTACGACGGGAGGGCCTACACAGATACGCAGTATTTT	CASSYDGRAYTDTQYF	NA	TRBD2	TRBV5-1	TRBJ2-3
TGTGCCTGGAACCGGGACCGCTCCTCCACTGAAGCTTTCTTT	CAWNRDRSSTEAFF	many	NA	TRBV30	TRBJ1-1
TGTGCCTGGATTCGGGGGGATCACAATTCACCCCTCCACTTT	CAWIRGDHNSPLHF	NA	NA	TRBV30	TRBJ1-6
TGCAGCGTTGGCCAAGGGGATTGGAACACTGAAGCTTTCTTT	CSVGQGDWNTEAFF	few	NA	TRBV29-1	TRBJ1-1
TGTGCCAGCTCGCCGGGGCCGAACACTGAAGCTTTCTTT	CASSPGPNTEAFF	many	NA	TRBV18	TRBJ1-1
TGTGCCAGCAGCCAAGAGATCCCAGGACTACTCCCCACCGGGGAGCTGTTTTTT	CASSQEIPGLLPTGELFF	NA	NA	TRBV4-2	TRBJ2-2
TGTGCCATCAAGGACAGGGACAATCAGCCCCAGCATTTT	CAIKDRDNQPQHF	many	TRBD1	TRBV10-3	TRBJ1-5
TGTGCCAGCAGCCCAGACGGCAGGGCCTCCTACGAGCAGTACTTC	CASSPDGRASYEQYF	NA	NA	TRBV9	TRBJ2-7
TGTGCCACCAGCAGTCCACAGGGAGGAGACTACAATGAGCAGTTCTTC	CATSSPQGGDYNEQFF	many	NA	TRBV15	TRBJ2-1
TGTGCCACCTCCCCTAGCGGGAGGTTCTACGAGCAGTACTTC	CATSPSGRFYEQYF	many	TRBD2	TRBV15	TRBJ2-7
TGTGCCAGCAGCTTTGTTGTCGAGCAGTACTTC	CASSFVVEQYF	many	NA	TRBV7-2	TRBJ2-7
TGTGCCAGCACCCCCCTGGCTGGCGGGAGCAATGAGCAGTTCTTC	CASTPLAGGSNEQFF	NA	TRBD2	TRBV6-2/TRBV6-3	TRBJ2-1
TGTGCCAGCAGTTCCAGGACGGGGGACACCGGGGAGCTGTTTTTT	CASSSRTGDTGELFF	many	NA	TRBV6-1	TRBJ2-2
TGCGCCAGCAGCCAATACCCAGGGGACGAGCCCCAGCATTTT	CASSQYPGDEPQHF	NA	NA	TRBV4-1	TRBJ1-5
TGTGCCAGCAGCCCCTCCCCCGGTTACGAGCAGTACTTC	CASSPSPGYEQYF	many	NA	TRBV3-1	TRBJ2-7
TGTGCCACCAGCCAGTGGAACAGGGGCCTAGGGGAGCAGTACTTC	CATSQWNRGLGEQYF	many	TRBD1	TRBV15	TRBJ2-7
TGTGCCAGCAGTGATGGAGAGGGGCCGGGGGGCGATGAGCAGTTCTTC	CASSDGEGPGGDEQFF	NA	NA	TRBV2	TRBJ2-1